The entry below gives a single T cell receptor beta chain sequence along with its context. Its antigen is undetermined. The germline V gene has CDR1 SGHTA and CDR2 FQGNSA. The CDR3 is 17 amino acids. The V gene end was trimmed by 4 bases and the J gene end by 4 bases; junction bases not matched to a gene: 13. PCR involved 60 Vbeta and 13 Jbeta primers. Profiled with immunoSEQ multiplex PCR; TCRdb holds only in-frame clones, not every one. The sample table sets out fewer than 200,000 clones. These data are taken from a study of cytomegalovirus exposure and HLA in healthy donors. Study-wide results and caveats: Sequence variants that were highly shared formed a cluster that was likely a sequencing artifact. There were some V segments, including TRBV6-2 and TRBV6-3, excluded as indistinguishable.

The V call is TRBV7-2, the J call TRBJ1-1; 9 positions match TRBD1. Sequenced material: PBMCs. The source is a woman aged 60-70 years in good health and CMV-seronegative. In DNA, the CDR3 is TGTGCCAGCAGCTCGTCCCGGGACAGGGAAGATGGCACTGAAGCTTTCTTT. It codes for CASSSSRDREDGTEAFF.